This T cell receptor beta chain was observed in a study of blood T cells in healthy people across ages. Study findings and constraints: Leaving the PBMCs unsorted stopped any conclusive comparison of naive versus antigen-experienced cells. Higher diversity, along with more naive CD4+ cells, distinguished long-lived donors from aged donors.

Of note for this clonotype: What it binds is unknown. This sequence may be a read error, since a much larger clone differs from it by one base.

Primers used in a second PCR of roughly 6 to 11 cycles were a sample-barcoded 5' primer and a J-beta primer mix. TCRdb processed the 5' RACE reads anew with MiXCR; each CDR3 protein has one entry. The repertoire consists of 550,000 to 800,000 distinct CDR3 sequences, with 32% occurring once and the leading ten covering approximately 15%. Germline CDR1 MNHNS, CDR2 SASEGT. This CDR3 contains 15 residues. This TCR was sampled from a woman aged 80 or older in good health. J is TRBJ1-2 and V is TRBV6-1; 9 positions agree with TRBD1. The sequenced sample consisted of blood. The CDR3 region has the DNA TGTGACAGCAGGGTGACGGACAGGGGACTCTATGGCTACACCTTC. As protein: CDSRVTDRGLYGYTF.